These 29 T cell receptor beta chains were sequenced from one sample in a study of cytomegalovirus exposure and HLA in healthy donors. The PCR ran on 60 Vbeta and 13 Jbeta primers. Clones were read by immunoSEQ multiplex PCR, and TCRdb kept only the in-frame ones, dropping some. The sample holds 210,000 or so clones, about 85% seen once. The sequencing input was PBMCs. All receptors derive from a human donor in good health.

Written as DNA, the CDR3 is TGTGCCAGCAGTGACTCAGTAGGGACTAGTGGCAATGAGCAGTTCTTC. As protein: CASSDSVGTSGNEQFF. This sequence joins TRBV6-4 and TRBJ2-1; 8 nucleotides line up with TRBD2. Germline lookup yields CDR1 MRHNA and CDR2 SNTAGT. J lost 6 bases, V lost 0 bases, and 7 bases had no gene match. The CDR3 spans 16 residues.

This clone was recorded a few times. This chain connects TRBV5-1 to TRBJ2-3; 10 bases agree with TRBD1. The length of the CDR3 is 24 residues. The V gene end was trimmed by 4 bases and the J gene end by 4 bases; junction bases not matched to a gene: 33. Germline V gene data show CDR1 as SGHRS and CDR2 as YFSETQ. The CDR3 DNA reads TGCGCCAGCAGCGGAGCCCGGGACAGGGGTAGTGTGGCGGCCTTGGGTTTCACGCCAGATACGCAGTATTTT. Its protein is CASSGARDRGSVAALGFTPDTQYF.

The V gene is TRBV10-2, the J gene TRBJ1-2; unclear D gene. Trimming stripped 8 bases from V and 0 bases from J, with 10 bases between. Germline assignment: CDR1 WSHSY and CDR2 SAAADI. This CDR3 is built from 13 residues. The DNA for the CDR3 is TGCGCCAGCGGAGGGAGCGCTAACTATGGCTACACCTTC. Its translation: CASGGSANYGYTF.

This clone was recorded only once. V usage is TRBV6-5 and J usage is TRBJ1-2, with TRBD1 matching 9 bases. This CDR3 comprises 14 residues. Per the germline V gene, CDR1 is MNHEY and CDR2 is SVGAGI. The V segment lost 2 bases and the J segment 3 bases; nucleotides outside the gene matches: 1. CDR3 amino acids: CASSYGTGYYGYTF. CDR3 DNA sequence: TGTGCCAGCAGTTACGGGACAGGGTACTATGGCTACACCTTC.

CDR3 region: CASSRTGTRNTGELFF. In DNA, the CDR3 is TGTGCCAGCAGTAGGACCGGGACTAGAAACACCGGGGAGCTGTTTTTT. The V gene is TRBV6-6, the J gene TRBJ2-2, with 8 positions matching TRBD2. The germline V gene encodes CDR1 MNHNY and CDR2 SVGAGI (reference sequence). The junction had 7 bases not matched to a gene; V was cut back by 5 bases and J by 2 bases. CDR3 length: 16 residues.

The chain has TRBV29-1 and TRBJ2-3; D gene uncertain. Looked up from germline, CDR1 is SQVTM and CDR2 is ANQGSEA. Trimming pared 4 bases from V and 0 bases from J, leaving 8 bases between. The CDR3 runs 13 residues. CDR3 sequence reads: CSVVHSSTDTQYF. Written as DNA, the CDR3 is TGCAGCGTTGTTCACAGTAGCACAGATACGCAGTATTTT.

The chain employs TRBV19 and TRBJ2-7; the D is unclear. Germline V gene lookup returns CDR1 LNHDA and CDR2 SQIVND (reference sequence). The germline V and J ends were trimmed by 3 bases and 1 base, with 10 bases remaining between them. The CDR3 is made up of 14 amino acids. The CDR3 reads CASSMFLGSYEQYF. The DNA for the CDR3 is TGTGCCAGTAGTATGTTCCTCGGGTCCTACGAGCAGTACTTC.

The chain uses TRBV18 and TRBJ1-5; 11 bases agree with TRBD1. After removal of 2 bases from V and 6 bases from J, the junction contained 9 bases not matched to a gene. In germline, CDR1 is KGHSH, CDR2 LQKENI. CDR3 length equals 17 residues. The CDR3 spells CASSPSGTGGRSQPQHF. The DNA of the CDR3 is TGTGCCAGCTCACCATCCGGGACAGGGGGTAGAAGTCAGCCCCAGCATTTT. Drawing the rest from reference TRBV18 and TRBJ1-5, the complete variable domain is NAGVMQNPRHLVRRRGQEARLRCSPMKGHSHVYWYRQLPEEGLKFMVYLQKENIIDESGMPKERFSAEFPKEGPSILRIQQVVRGDSAAYFCASSPSGTGGRSQPQHFGDGTRLSIL.

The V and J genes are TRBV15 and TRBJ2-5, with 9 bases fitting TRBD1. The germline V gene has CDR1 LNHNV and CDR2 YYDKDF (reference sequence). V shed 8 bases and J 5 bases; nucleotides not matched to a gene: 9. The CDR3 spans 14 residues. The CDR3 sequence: CATSPGQGGETQYF. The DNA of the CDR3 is TGTGCCACCTCGCCGGGACAGGGAGGGGAGACCCAGTACTTC.

CDR3 sequence reads: CAWSGGRTSGRSYEQYF. In DNA, the CDR3 is TGTGCCTGGAGTGGGGGTCGGACTAGCGGGAGATCCTACGAGCAGTACTTC. This rearrangement joins TRBV30 to TRBJ2-7; 13 positions agree with TRBD2. CDR1 and CDR2 from the germline V gene are GTSNPN and SVGIG (reference sequence). The CDR3 totals 17 residues. Trimming cost V 1 base and J 1 base; bases outside gene matches: 7. Full variable domain (rest looked up from reference TRBV30 and TRBJ2-7): SQTIHQWPATLVQPVGSPLSLECTVEGTSNPNLYWYRQAAGRGLQLLFYSVGIGQISSEVPQNLSASRPQDRQFILSSKKLLLSDSGFYLCAWSGGRTSGRSYEQYFGPGTRLTVT.

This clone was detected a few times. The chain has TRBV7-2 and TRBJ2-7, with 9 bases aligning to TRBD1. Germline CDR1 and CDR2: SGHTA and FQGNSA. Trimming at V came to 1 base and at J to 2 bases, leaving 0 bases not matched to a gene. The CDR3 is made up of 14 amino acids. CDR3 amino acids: CASSLGQGAYEQYF. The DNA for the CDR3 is TGTGCCAGCAGCTTAGGACAGGGGGCCTACGAGCAGTACTTC.

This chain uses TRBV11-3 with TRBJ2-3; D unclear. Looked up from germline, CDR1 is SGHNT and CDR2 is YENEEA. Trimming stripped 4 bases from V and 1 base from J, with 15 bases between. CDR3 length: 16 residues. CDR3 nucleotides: TGTGCCAGCAGCTCAGTACAGTTACCGTGCACAGATACGCAGTATTTT. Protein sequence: CASSSVQLPCTDTQYF. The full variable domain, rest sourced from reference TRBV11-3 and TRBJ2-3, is EAGVVQSPRYKIIEKKQPVAFWCNPISGHNTLYWYLQNLGQGPELLIRYENEEAVDDSQLPKDRFSAERLKGVDSTLKIQPAELGDSAVYLCASSSVQLPCTDTQYFGPGTRLTVL.

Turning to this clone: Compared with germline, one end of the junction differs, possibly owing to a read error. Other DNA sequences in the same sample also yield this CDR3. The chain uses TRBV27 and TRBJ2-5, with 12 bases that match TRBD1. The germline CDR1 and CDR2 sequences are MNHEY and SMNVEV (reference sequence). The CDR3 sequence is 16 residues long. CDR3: CASSLLGQGARETQYF. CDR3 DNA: TGTGCCAGCAGCTTATTGGGACAGGGGGCGAGAGAGACCCAGTACTTC.

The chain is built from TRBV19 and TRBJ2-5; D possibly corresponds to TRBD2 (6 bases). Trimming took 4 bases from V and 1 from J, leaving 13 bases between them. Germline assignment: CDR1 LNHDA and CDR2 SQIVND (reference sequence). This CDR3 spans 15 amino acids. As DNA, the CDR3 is TGTGCCAGTAGTACCCTGAGGGGACTCCAAGAGACCCAGTACTTC. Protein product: CASSTLRGLQETQYF.

As DNA, the CDR3 is TGTGCCAGCAGCTTAGCGTCAGGCAATGAGCAGTTCTTC. The encoded protein is CASSLASGNEQFF. V usage is TRBV7-9 and J usage is TRBJ2-1; D remains unclear. V lost 0 bases to trimming and J lost 6 bases, with 6 bases between them. CDR3 length equals 13 residues. The germline V gene encodes CDR1 SEHNR and CDR2 FQNEAQ (reference sequence).

CDR3 sequence (DNA): TGCGCCAGCGGGGACTCGGGGTATGGCTACACCTTC. This encodes CASGDSGYGYTF. The gene calls are TRBV5-1 and TRBJ1-2, with a possible D match to TRBD1 (5 bases). Trimming pared 7 bases from V and 5 bases from J, leaving 12 bases between. The CDR3 covers 12 residues. Germline V gives CDR1 SGHRS, CDR2 YFSETQ.

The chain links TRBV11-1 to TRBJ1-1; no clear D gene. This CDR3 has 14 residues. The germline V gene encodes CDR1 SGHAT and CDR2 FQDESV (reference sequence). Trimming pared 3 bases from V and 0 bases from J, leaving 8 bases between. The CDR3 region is CASSFGEMNTEAFF. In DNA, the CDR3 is TGTGCCAGCAGCTTCGGGGAGATGAACACTGAAGCTTTCTTT.

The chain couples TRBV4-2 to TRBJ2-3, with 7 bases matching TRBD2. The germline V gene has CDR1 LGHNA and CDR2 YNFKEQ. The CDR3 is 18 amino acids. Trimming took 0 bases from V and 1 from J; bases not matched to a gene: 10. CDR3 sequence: CASSQDLGGRGGTDTQYF. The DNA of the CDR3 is TGTGCCAGCAGCCAAGATCTGGGCGGGAGAGGTGGCACAGATACGCAGTATTTT.

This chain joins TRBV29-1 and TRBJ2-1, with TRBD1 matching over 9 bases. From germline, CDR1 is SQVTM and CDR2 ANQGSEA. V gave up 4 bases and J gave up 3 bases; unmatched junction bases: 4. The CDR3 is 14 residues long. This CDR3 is CSVVRTGVYNEQFF. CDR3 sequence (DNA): TGCAGCGTTGTCCGGACAGGGGTCTACAATGAGCAGTTCTTC.

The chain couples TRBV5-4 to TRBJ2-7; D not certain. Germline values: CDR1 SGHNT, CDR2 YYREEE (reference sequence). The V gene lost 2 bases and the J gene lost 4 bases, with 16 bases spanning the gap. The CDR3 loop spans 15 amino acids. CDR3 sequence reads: CASSFTSRSGYEQYF. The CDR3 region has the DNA TGTGCCAGCAGCTTTACAAGTCGCTCTGGTTACGAGCAGTACTTC.

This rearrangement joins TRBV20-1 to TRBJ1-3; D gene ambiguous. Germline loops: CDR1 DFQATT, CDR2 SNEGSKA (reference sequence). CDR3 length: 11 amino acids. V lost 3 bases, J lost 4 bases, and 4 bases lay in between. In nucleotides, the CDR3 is TGCAGTGCTAGCGAGGGAAACACCATATATTTT. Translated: CSASEGNTIYF.

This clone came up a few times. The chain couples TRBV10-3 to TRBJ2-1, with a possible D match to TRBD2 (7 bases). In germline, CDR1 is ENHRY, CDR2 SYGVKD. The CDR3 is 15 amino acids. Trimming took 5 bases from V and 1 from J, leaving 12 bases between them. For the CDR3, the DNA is TGTGCCATCAGTTTCCGGGGGGCGTCCTACAATGAGCAGTTCTTC. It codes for CAISFRGASYNEQFF.

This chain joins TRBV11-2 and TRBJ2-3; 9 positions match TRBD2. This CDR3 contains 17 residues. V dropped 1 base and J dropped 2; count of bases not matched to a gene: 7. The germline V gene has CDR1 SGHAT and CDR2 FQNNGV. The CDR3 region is CASSLVGSGRDTDTQYF. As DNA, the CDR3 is TGTGCCAGCAGCTTAGTGGGTAGCGGGAGAGACACAGATACGCAGTATTTT. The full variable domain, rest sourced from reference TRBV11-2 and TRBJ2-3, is EAGVAQSPRYKIIEKRQSVAFWCNPISGHATLYWYQQILGQGPKLLIQFQNNGVVDDSQLPKDRFSAERLKGVDSTLKIQPAKLEDSAVYLCASSLVGSGRDTDTQYFGPGTRLTVL.

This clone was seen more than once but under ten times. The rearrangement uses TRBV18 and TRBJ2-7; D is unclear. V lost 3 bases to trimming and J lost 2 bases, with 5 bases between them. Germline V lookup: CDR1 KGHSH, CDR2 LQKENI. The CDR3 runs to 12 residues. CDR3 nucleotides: TGTGCCAGCTCACCGGAGACCTACGAGCAGTACTTC. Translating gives CASSPETYEQYF.

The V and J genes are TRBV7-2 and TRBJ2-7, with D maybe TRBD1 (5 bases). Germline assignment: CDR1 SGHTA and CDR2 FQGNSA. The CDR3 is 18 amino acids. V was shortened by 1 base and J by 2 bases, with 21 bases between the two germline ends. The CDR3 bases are TGTGCCAGCAGCTTAGAAAAGACAGAGGCCAGTGGGGCCTACGAGCAGTACTTC. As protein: CASSLEKTEASGAYEQYF.

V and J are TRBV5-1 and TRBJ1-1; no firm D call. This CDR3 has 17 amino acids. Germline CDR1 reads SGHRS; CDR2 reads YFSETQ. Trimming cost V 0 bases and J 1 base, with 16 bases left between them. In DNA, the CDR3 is TGCGCCAGCAGCTTGGGAGGGATTGGGTTCCGGAACACTGAAGCTTTCTTT. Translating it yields CASSLGGIGFRNTEAFF.

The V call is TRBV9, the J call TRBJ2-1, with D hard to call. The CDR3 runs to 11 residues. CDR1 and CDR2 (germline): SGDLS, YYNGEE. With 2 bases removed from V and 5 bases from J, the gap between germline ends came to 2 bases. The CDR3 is CASSVNNEQFF. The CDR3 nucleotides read TGTGCCAGCAGCGTTAACAATGAGCAGTTCTTC.

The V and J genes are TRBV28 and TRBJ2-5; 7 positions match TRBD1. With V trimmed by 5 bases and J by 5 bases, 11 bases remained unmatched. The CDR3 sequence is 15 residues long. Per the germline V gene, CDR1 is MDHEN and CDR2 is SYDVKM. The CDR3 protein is CASSPTPGGWETQYF. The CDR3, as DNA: TGTGCCAGCAGTCCTACTCCAGGGGGATGGGAGACCCAGTACTTC. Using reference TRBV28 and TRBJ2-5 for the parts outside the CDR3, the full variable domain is DVKVTQSSRYLVKRTGEKVFLECVQDMDHENMFWYRQDPGLGLRLIYFSYDVKMKEKGDIPEGYSVSREKKERFSLILESASTNQTSMYLCASSPTPGGWETQYFGPGTRLLVL.

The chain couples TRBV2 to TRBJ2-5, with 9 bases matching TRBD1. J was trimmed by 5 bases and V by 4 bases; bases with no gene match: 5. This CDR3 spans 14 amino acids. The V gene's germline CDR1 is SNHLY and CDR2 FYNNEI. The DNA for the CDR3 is TGTGCCAGCAGTGTCGGGACAGGGTGGGAGACCCAGTACTTC. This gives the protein CASSVGTGWETQYF.